The clone carrying this TCR beta chain was observed a single time. These data originate in a study of blood T cell repertoires in COVID-19. In the study overall: Samples representing acute and convalescent COVID-19 were sourced from the United States, Italy and Spain. T cells, B-cell-depleted T cells, or PBMCs provided the cDNA or gDNA that served as material.

The CDR3 has 15 residues. Germline assignment: CDR1 SGDLS and CDR2 YYNGEE. Trimming took off 0 bases at V and 8 bases at J, with 17 bases between the two ends. In the authors' workflow: Reference gene primer amplification yielded estimated nucleated cell counts. Only in-frame clones appear in the TCRdb table, and some are missing; sequencing was by immunoSEQ multiplex PCR. V, J and clone size derive from that table, while D and trimming were established from the DNA sequence. The sample shows about 260,000 clones, 83% of them seen only once. The V call is TRBV9, the J call TRBJ1-2; the D is unclear. The sequence derives from a woman aged 45-65 years who had recovered from COVID-19. The sequenced material came from peripheral blood. CDR3 bases: TGTGCCAGCAGCGTAGAGATAGGAGGCGCAATGGGCTACACCTTC. Its protein product is CASSVEIGGAMGYTF.